The 17 T cell receptor beta chains below all came from one sample that was sequenced in a study of CD8+CD57+ T cells in acquired aplastic anemia. The TCR beta profiling, which covered VDJ combination and CDR3 sequence, was carried out using genomic DNA as the template. TCRdb called the reads again in MiXCR, with one record for every CDR3 protein. Counted here are about 220,000 distinct CDR3 sequences, around 32% occurring once; the ten biggest clones make up 1.1%. What was sequenced was sorted CD4+, CD8+, or CD8+CD57+ T cells (not recorded which) from PBMCs. These receptors were taken from a human donor in good health, serving as a control.

This clonotype appeared a few times. Given a much more abundant clone one base away, this may be a read error. The chain has TRBV7-2 and TRBJ2-7; D might be TRBD1 (5 bases). This CDR3 has 14 residues. CDR1 is SGHTA, CDR2 FQGNSA, per germline. CDR3 nucleotides: TGTCCCAGCAGCTTTACGCAGGGCCCCTACGAGCAGTACTTC. Translated, it gives CPSSFTQGPYEQYF.

About this clonotype: One base away lies a much larger clone, so this may be a sequencing read error. V and J are TRBV20-1 and TRBJ1-1, with D possibly matching TRBD1 (6 bases). CDR1 is DFQATT and CDR2 is SNEGSKA in the germline V gene (reference sequence). Trimming took 6 bases from V and 1 from J, leaving 15 bases between them. CDR3 size: 14 residues. The chain's CDR3 is CSAPLTGSNTEAFF. The CDR3 coding sequence is TGCAGTGCCCCCTTGACAGGTTCGAACACTGAAGCTTTCTTT.

This clonotype was seen many times. The rearrangement joins TRBV6-1 to TRBJ2-7; a possible D gene is TRBD2 (7 bases). V was trimmed by 5 bases and J by 2 bases, leaving 16 bases between them. This CDR3 contains 15 residues. CDR1 and CDR2 (germline): MNHNS, SASEGT. The CDR3 region is CASSSSRGDTYEQYF. CDR3 nucleotide sequence: TGTGCCAGCAGTAGCAGTCGGGGGGACACCTACGAGCAGTACTTC.

This clonotype was counted only a few times. The J gene is TRBJ1-1, the V gene TRBV30; D gene uncertain. Germline V CDR1 and CDR2: GTSNPN, SVGIG (reference sequence). The CDR3 contains 13 residues. V gave up 3 bases and J gave up 0 bases, with 8 bases separating them. The CDR3 protein is CAWRTLMNTEAFF. Here the CDR3 DNA reads TGTGCCTGGAGGACCCTCATGAACACTGAAGCTTTCTTT.

This clonotype was seen repeatedly, ten times or more. The chain links TRBV15 to TRBJ2-7; weak D call: TRBD1 (7 bases). Germline CDR1 is LNHNV and CDR2 is YYDKDF (reference sequence). There are 14 residues in the CDR3. Between the trimmed V and J ends, which lost 3 bases and 2 bases, there was a span of 11 bases. The CDR3, as DNA: TGTGCCACCAGCAGCCTCAGGGGGGCCTACGAGCAGTACTTC. It is translated as CATSSLRGAYEQYF. Complete variable domain (other parts from reference TRBV15 and TRBJ2-7): DAMVIQNPRYQVTQFGKPVTLSCSQTLNHNVMYWYQQKSSQAPKLLFHYYDKDFNNEADTPDNFQSRRPNTSFCFLDIRSPGLGDTAMYLCATSSLRGAYEQYFGPGTRLTVT.

This clonotype was counted many times. The chain is built from TRBV20-1 and TRBJ2-3, with 9 bases that match TRBD2. The CDR3 totals 13 residues. Germline V gene data show CDR1 as DFQATT and CDR2 as SNEGSKA (reference sequence). The V gene end was trimmed by 3 bases and the J gene end by 3 bases; junction bases not matched to a gene: 1. CDR3 loop: CSARAGGTDTQYF. As DNA, the CDR3 is TGCAGTGCTAGGGCGGGGGGGACAGATACGCAGTATTTT.

The count of this clonotype is one. The chain employs TRBV20-1 and TRBJ1-2; 7 bases are a match to TRBD1. V lost 6 bases, J lost 2 bases, and 12 bases stayed unmatched. This CDR3 is 15 amino acids long. Germline CDR1 reads DFQATT; CDR2 reads SNEGSKA (reference sequence). The CDR3 DNA is TGCAGTGCCAGTAGTATCCAGACAGGGAACTATGGCTACACCTTC. Protein sequence: CSASSIQTGNYGYTF.

The V call is TRBV6-4, the J call TRBJ2-7; D gene unclear. Germline CDR1 is MRHNA and CDR2 is SNTAGT. This CDR3 spans 12 amino acids. Trimming removed 5 bases from V and 2 bases from J, with 7 bases in between. CDR3 loop: CASSRKTYEQYF. In nucleotides, the CDR3 is TGTGCCAGCAGTAGAAAGACCTACGAGCAGTACTTC.

The sample holds many counts of this clonotype. V is TRBV20-1 and J is TRBJ2-7; D possibly corresponds to TRBD2 (5 bases). This CDR3 spans 15 amino acids. V was trimmed by 2 bases and J by 4 bases, leaving 18 bases between them. CDR1 is DFQATT and CDR2 is SNEGSKA in the germline V gene (reference sequence). The CDR3, as DNA: TGCAGTGCTAGACTCCCCTCCGGGGAGAGGTACGAGCAGTACTTC. Translating gives CSARLPSGERYEQYF.

The gene calls are TRBV2 and TRBJ2-5, with 10 bases lining up with TRBD1. The CDR3 covers 14 residues. Germline V gene lookup returns CDR1 SNHLY and CDR2 FYNNEI. V was clipped by 6 bases and J by 2 bases; unmatched bases: 3. The CDR3: CASRWDRGQETQYF. CDR3 bases: TGTGCCAGCAGATGGGACAGGGGACAAGAGACCCAGTACTTC.

This clonotype was seen only a few times. This rearrangement joins TRBV5-1 to TRBJ2-1; 11 nucleotides line up with TRBD2. Germline loops: CDR1 SGHRS, CDR2 YFSETQ. The CDR3 extends over 14 amino acids. Unmatched junction bases numbered 2, after V lost 0 bases and J lost 9 bases. CDR3 in amino acids: CASSLGLAGIEQFF. The CDR3 region has the DNA TGCGCCAGCAGCTTGGGACTAGCGGGGATTGAGCAGTTCTTC.

This clonotype was detected many times. The chain has TRBV10-3 and TRBJ1-2; D remains ambiguous. Looked up from germline, CDR1 is ENHRY and CDR2 is SYGVKD. V lost 10 bases to trimming and J lost 2 bases, with 14 bases between them. The CDR3 is 13 residues long. The CDR3 sequence is CATRKAVNYGYTF. CDR3 DNA: TGTGCCACCCGGAAGGCAGTAAACTATGGCTACACCTTC.

This chain joins TRBV9 and TRBJ2-1; 12 positions agree with TRBD2. The CDR3 is 17 residues long. Germline values: CDR1 SGDLS, CDR2 YYNGEE. V lost 4 bases and J lost 9; bases outside the gene matches: 14. CDR3 nucleotides: TGTGCCAGCAGCTACACCCCTAGCGGGGGGGACCCGGGTGAGCAGTTCTTC. This translates into CASSYTPSGGDPGEQFF.

The CDR3 region has the DNA TGCGCCAGCAGCGTGGGGGGAATTCGTAATGAAAAACTGTTTTTT. Its translation is CASSVGGIRNEKLFF. This chain connects TRBV5-1 to TRBJ1-4, with a weak D call TRBD1 (5 bases). Trimming removed 4 bases from V and 4 bases from J, with 14 bases in between. CDR3 length equals 15 residues. Germline CDR1 is SGHRS and CDR2 is YFSETQ.

CDR3 residues: CASRPGQGTHEQYF. The DNA for the CDR3 is TGTGCCAGCAGACCGGGACAGGGAACCCACGAGCAGTACTTC. The rearrangement links TRBV5-5 to TRBJ2-7; TRBD1 agrees at 9 bases. This CDR3 has 14 amino acids. The germline V gene encodes CDR1 SGHKS and CDR2 YYEKEE (reference sequence). The V gene end was trimmed by 5 bases and the J gene end by 5 bases; junction bases not matched to a gene: 8.

This clonotype was recorded at least ten times. The J gene is TRBJ2-3, the V gene TRBV3-1, with unresolved D. CDR3 length: 11 amino acids. V was cut by 2 bases and J by 12 bases, with 9 bases left in between. Per the germline V gene, CDR1 is LGHDT and CDR2 is YNNKEL (reference sequence). The CDR3 DNA is TGTGCCAGCAGCCAATGGCAGAGTCAGTATTTT. Protein: CASSQWQSQYF.

A note on this clonotype: A much larger clone differs by one base, so this may be a read error. J is TRBJ2-3 and V is TRBV20-1; 10 nucleotides agree with TRBD2. The germline V gene encodes CDR1 DFQATT and CDR2 SNEGSKA (reference sequence). The V and J ends lost 3 bases and 2 bases, in that order; junction bases with no gene match: 8. This CDR3 region has 16 residues. For the CDR3, the DNA is TGCAGTGCTAGCGTACTAGCGGGGAGTTACACAGATACGCAGTATTTT. Translating gives CSASVLAGSYTDTQYF.